These T cell receptor beta chains were read from a single sample in a study of blood T cell repertoires in COVID-19. TCRdb keeps only in-frame clones here, not all; method: immunoSEQ multiplex PCR. The sample contains just under 350,000 clones, over 80% of which appear only once. Sequencing input: peripheral blood. All receptors derive from a woman in her fifties or sixties with COVID-19, enrolled during active disease. CDR3s include the opening cysteine and the closing phenylalanine or tryptophan. D genes are given only for firm matches.

V: TRBV7-2
J: TRBJ1-5
D: TRBD1
CDR3: CASSLGQGSNQPQHF

V: TRBV7-9
J: TRBJ2-5
D: TRBD1
CDR3: CASSLPGTGGETQYF

V: TRBV3-1/TRBV3-2
J: TRBJ2-7
D: TRBD1
CDR3: CASSRTGTGPYEQYF

V: TRBV24-1
J: TRBJ1-2
D: TRBD1
CDR3: CATSETGRYGYTF

V: TRBV5-5
J: TRBJ2-3
D: TRBD2
CDR3: CASSLVAASGRAKGYF

V: TRBV9
J: TRBJ1-1
D: NA
CDR3: CASSVLPQDTEAFF

V: TRBV5-1
J: TRBJ2-1
D: TRBD2
CDR3: CASSWSSGTYNEQFF

V: TRBV2
J: TRBJ2-7
D: NA
CDR3: CASSEGWDSDHYEQYF

V: TRBV10-3
J: TRBJ1-2
D: TRBD1
CDR3: CAIRPGQGDTGGYTF

V: TRBV12-5
J: TRBJ1-4
D: TRBD1
CDR3: CASGQGESLREKLFF

V: TRBV5-4
J: TRBJ2-1
D: TRBD2
CDR3: CASSFAAGSYNEQFF

V: TRBV4-1
J: TRBJ1-1
D: TRBD1
CDR3: CASSQEGRGQVTEAFF

V: TRBV4-3
J: TRBJ1-1
D: NA
CDR3: CASSQDTGGNTEAFF

V: TRBV6-1
J: TRBJ1-2
D: TRBD1
CDR3: CASSEGQGYGYTF

V: TRBV19
J: TRBJ2-7
D: TRBD1
CDR3: CATTDRVLHEQYF

V: TRBV27
J: TRBJ1-6
D: NA
CDR3: CASSLLRAQSSYNSPLHF

V: TRBV7-2
J: TRBJ2-3
D: TRBD2
CDR3: CASSQTSGSTDTQYF

V: TRBV28
J: TRBJ1-1
D: NA
CDR3: CASKRITEAFF

V: TRBV25-1
J: TRBJ2-2
D: TRBD1
CDR3: CASSENWGTANTGELFF

V: TRBV7-8
J: TRBJ1-6
D: NA
CDR3: CASSLPNSPLHF

V: TRBV4-2
J: TRBJ2-2
D: NA
CDR3: CASSQVAFANTGELFF

V: TRBV6-5
J: TRBJ1-1
D: NA
CDR3: CASSSGVAGAFF

V: TRBV18
J: TRBJ1-1
D: NA
CDR3: CASSPQGIYTEAFF

V: TRBV4-2
J: TRBJ1-2
D: TRBD1
CDR3: CASSQVPGQGDYGYTF

V: TRBV21-1
J: TRBJ2-2
D: NA
CDR3: CASSPRWAGTGDTGELFF

V: TRBV30
J: TRBJ2-2
D: NA
CDR3: CAWNAGKNTGELFF

V: TRBV7-3
J: TRBJ1-2
D: TRBD1
CDR3: CASGGTGVAVDGYTF

V: TRBV6-6
J: TRBJ2-1
D: TRBD1
CDR3: CASSYQQGGQFF

V: TRBV5-6
J: TRBJ2-5
D: TRBD1
CDR3: CASSIGQGETQYF

V: TRBV18
J: TRBJ2-7
D: TRBD1
CDR3: CASSRTGTGLTYEQYF

V: TRBV5-1
J: TRBJ2-7
D: TRBD2
CDR3: CASSLVPRVAGGYYEQYF

V: TRBV10-1
J: TRBJ1-1
D: NA
CDR3: CASSESWGGNTEAFF

V: TRBV5-1
J: TRBJ1-1
D: NA
CDR3: CASSFEQGNTEAFF

V: TRBV2
J: TRBJ2-1
D: TRBD2
CDR3: CASSELAGGSYNEQFF

V: TRBV7-6
J: TRBJ2-7
D: TRBD1
CDR3: CASSTPGQDVDEQYF

V: TRBV2
J: TRBJ1-4
D: NA
CDR3: CASSVSPGANEKLFF

V: TRBV19
J: TRBJ2-2
D: NA
CDR3: CASSIRPRTGELFF